Listed here is a single T cell receptor beta chain. As yet, its antigen is unknown. This specimen includes other DNA sequences encoding the same CDR3. This sample is part of a study of cytomegalovirus exposure and HLA in healthy donors. PCR primers comprised 60 Vbeta and 13 Jbeta primers. This table comes from immunoSEQ multiplex PCR, and its TCRdb copy is limited to in-frame clones, with some not included. The sample gives about 100,000 clones, about 74% of which show up once; 14% is in the top ten. Donors consisted of healthy bone marrow donors. Donors likely had unrecorded immune exposures despite being nominally healthy when sampled. Study-wide results and caveats: Indistinguishable V segments such as TRBV6-2 and TRBV6-3 were excluded. The later analysis indicated that the majority of CMV-associated TCR beta chains appeared HLA-restricted.

Trimming pared 2 bases from V and 3 bases from J, leaving 6 bases between. Germline values: CDR1 SQVTM, CDR2 ANQGSEA. The CDR3 has 12 amino acids. This receptor was taken from a woman in her 40s in good health and CMV-seropositive. Specimen: PBMCs. The genes are TRBV29-1 and TRBJ2-3, with a tentative D call TRBD2 (5 bases). The CDR3 here is CSVESGTDTQYF. The CDR3, as DNA: TGCAGCGTTGAATCGGGAACAGATACGCAGTATTTT.